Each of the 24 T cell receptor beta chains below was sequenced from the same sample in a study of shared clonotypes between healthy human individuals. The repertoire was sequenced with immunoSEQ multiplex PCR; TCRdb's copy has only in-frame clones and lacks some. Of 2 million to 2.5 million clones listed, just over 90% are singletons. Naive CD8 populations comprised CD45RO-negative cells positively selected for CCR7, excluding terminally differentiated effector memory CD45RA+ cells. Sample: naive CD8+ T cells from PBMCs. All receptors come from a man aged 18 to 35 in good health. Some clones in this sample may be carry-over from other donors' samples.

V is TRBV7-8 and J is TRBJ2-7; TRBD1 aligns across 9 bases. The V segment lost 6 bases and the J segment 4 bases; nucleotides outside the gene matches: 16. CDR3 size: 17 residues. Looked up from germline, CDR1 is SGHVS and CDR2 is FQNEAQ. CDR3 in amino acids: CASSQGPPGQGLYEQYF. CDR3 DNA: TGTGCCAGCAGTCAAGGCCCTCCGGGACAGGGACTATACGAGCAGTACTTC. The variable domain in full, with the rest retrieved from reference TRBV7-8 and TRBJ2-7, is GAGVSQSPRYKVAKRGQDVALRCDPISGHVSLFWYQQALGQGPEFLTYFQNEAQLDKSGLPSDRFFAERPEGSVSTLKIQRTQQEDSAVYLCASSQGPPGQGLYEQYFGPGTRLTVT.

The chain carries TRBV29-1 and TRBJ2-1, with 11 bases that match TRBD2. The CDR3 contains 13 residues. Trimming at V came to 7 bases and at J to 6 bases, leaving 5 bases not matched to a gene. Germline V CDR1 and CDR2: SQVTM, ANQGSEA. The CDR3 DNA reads TGCAGCGCCGTAGCGGGAGGGAGCAATGAGCAGTTCTTC. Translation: CSAVAGGSNEQFF.

The DNA for the CDR3 is TGTGCCAGCAGCTTGGTGGATTGGGGGGCCGCCTACGAGCAGTACTTC. Protein sequence: CASSLVDWGAAYEQYF. This sequence joins TRBV5-5 and TRBJ2-7; perhaps D is TRBD1 or TRBD2 (6 bases each). Trimming pared 0 bases from V and 2 bases from J, leaving 15 bases between. Germline V gene data show CDR1 as SGHKS and CDR2 as YYEKEE (reference sequence). This CDR3 has 16 residues.

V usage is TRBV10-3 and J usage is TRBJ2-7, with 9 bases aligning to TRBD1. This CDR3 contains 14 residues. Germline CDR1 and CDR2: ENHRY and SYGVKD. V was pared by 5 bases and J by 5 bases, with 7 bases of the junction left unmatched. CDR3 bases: TGTGCCATCAGTCCGGGACAGGGATTCCACGAGCAGTACTTC. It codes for CAISPGQGFHEQYF.

The CDR3: CASGVPQHF. CDR3 DNA sequence: TGTGCCAGCGGAGTGCCCCAGCATTTT. The rearrangement joins TRBV27 to TRBJ1-5; D is uncertain. The CDR3 extends over 9 amino acids. Trimming took 8 bases from V and 9 from J, leaving 5 bases between them. Germline V gives CDR1 MNHEY, CDR2 SMNVEV (reference sequence).

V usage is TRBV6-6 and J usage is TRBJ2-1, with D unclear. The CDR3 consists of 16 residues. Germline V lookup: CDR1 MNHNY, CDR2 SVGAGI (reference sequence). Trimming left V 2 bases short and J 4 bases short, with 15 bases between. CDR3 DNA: TGTGCCAGCAGTTACGGGCTTGGGGAACTGTACAATGAGCAGTTCTTC. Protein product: CASSYGLGELYNEQFF.

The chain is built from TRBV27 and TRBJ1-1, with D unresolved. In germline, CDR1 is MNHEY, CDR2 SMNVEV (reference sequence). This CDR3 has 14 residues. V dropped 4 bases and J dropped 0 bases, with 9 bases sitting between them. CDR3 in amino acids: CASSYAGMNTEAFF. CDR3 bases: TGTGCCAGCAGTTACGCGGGAATGAACACTGAAGCTTTCTTT.

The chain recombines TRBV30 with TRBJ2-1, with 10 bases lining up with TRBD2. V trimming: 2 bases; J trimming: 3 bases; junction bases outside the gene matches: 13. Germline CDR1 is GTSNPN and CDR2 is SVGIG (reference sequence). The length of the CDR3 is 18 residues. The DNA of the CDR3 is TGTGCCTGGAGTCATGTCTTAATGTCTAGCGGGGGCTACAATGAGCAGTTCTTC. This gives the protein CAWSHVLMSSGGYNEQFF.

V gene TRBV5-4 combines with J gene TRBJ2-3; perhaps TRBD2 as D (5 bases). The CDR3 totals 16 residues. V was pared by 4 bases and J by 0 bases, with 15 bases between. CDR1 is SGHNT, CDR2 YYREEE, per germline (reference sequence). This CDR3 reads CASSLISVTSTDTQYF. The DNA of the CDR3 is TGTGCCAGCAGCCTTATTAGCGTAACTAGCACAGATACGCAGTATTTT.

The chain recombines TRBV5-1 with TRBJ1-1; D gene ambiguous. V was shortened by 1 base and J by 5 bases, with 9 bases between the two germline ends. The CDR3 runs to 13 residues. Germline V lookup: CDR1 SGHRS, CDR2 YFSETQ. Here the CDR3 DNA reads TGCGCCAGCAGCTTGTTTCGAGGGACTGAAGCTTTCTTT. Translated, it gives CASSLFRGTEAFF.

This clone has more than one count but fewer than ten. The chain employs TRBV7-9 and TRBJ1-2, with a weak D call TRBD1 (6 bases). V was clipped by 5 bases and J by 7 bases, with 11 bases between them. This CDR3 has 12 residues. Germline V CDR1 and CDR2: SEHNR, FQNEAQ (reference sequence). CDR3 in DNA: TGTGCCAGCAGCGCCGACAGGCGTGGCTACACCTTC. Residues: CASSADRRGYTF.

The CDR3, as DNA: TGTGCCAGCAGCTTGGCCGGTACCCAGGAGACCCAGTACTTC. This sequence encodes CASSLAGTQETQYF. J is TRBJ2-5 and V is TRBV5-7, with D uncertain. TRBV5-7 is an ORF, and what it does is uncertain. V gave up 0 bases and J gave up 5 bases, with 11 bases separating them. The CDR3 has 14 residues.

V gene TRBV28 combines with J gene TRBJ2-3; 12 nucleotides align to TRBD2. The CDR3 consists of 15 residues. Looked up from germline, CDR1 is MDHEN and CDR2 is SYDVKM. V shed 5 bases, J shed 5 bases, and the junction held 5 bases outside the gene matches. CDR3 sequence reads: CASSLAGGPGDTQYF. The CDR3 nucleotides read TGTGCCAGCAGTCTAGCGGGAGGGCCAGGAGATACGCAGTATTTT.

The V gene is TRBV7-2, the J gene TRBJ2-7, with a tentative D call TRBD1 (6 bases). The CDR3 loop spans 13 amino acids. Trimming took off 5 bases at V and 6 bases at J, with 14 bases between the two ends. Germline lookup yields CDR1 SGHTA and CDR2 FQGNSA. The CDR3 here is CASSLGQRSEQYF. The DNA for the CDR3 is TGTGCCAGCAGCCTCGGACAGAGGAGCGAGCAGTACTTC.

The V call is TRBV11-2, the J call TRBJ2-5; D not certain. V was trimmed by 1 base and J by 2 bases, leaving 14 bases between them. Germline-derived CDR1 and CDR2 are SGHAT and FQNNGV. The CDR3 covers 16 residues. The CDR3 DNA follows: TGTGCCAGCAGCTTAGCCGCCACTTGGCGTCAAGAGACCCAGTACTTC. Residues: CASSLAATWRQETQYF.

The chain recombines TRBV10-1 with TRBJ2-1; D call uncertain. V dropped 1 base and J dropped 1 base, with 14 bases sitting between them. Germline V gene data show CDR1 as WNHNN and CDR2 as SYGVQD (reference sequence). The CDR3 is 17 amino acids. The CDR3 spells CASSEYDTHASYNEQFF. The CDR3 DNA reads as TGCGCCAGCAGTGAGTACGACACACACGCTTCCTACAATGAGCAGTTCTTC.

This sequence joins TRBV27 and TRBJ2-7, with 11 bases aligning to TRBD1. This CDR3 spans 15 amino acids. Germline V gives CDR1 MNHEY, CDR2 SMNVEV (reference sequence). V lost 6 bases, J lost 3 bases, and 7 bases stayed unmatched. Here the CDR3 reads CASSFAGTGGYEQYF. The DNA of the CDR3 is TGTGCCAGCAGCTTTGCCGGGACAGGGGGCTACGAGCAGTACTTC.

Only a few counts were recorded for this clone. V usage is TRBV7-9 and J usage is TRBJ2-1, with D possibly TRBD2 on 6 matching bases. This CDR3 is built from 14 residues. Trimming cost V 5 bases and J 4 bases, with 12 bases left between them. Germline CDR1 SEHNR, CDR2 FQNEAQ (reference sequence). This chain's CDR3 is CASSTGLAYNEQFF. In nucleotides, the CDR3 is TGTGCCAGCAGCACGGGACTGGCGTACAATGAGCAGTTCTTC.

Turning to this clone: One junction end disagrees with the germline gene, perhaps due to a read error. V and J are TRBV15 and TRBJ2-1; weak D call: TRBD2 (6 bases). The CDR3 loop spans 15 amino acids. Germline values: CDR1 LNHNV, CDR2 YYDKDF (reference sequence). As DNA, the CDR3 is TGTGCCACCAGCAGTACCCGGGACTCCCACAATGAGCAGTTCTTC. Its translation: CATSSTRDSHNEQFF. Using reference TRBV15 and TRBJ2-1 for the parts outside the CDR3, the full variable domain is DAMVIQNPRYQVTQFGKPVTLSCSQTLNHNVMYWYQQKSSQAPKLLFHYYDKDFNNEADTPDNFQSRRPNTSFCFLDIRSPGLGDTAMYLCATSSTRDSHNEQFFGPGTRLTVL.

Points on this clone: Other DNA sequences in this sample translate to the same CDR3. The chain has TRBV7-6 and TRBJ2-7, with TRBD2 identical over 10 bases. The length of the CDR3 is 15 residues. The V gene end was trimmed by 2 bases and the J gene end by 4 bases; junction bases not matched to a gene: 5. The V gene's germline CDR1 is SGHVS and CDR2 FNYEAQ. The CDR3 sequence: CASSLSSGSGYEQYF. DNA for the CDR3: TGTGCCAGCAGCTTATCTAGCGGGAGCGGGTACGAGCAGTACTTC.

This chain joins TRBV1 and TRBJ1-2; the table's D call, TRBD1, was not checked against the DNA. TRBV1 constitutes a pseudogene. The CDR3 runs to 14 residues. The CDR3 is CTSSHPRGAYGYTF. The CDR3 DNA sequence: TGCACCAGCAGCCATCCCAGGGGGGCCTATGGCTACACCTTC.

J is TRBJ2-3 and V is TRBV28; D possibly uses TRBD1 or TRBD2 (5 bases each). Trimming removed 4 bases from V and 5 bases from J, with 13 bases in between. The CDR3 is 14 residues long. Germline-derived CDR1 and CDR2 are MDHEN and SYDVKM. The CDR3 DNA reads TGTGCCAGCAGTTCACCTGGGACGGAAGATACGCAGTATTTT. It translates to CASSSPGTEDTQYF.

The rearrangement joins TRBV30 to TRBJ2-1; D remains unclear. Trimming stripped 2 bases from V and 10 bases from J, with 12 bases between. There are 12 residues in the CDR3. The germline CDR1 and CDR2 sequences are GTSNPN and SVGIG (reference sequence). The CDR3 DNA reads TGTGCCTGGAGTCGGGCGGCTTTCGAGCAGTTCTTC. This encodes CAWSRAAFEQFF.

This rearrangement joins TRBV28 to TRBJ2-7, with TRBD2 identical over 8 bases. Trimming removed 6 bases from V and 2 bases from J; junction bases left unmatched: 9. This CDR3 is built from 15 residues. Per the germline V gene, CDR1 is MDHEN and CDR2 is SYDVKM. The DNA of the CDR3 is TGTGCCAGCAGGCGACCCGGACTAGCCCCCTACGAGCAGTACTTC. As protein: CASRRPGLAPYEQYF.